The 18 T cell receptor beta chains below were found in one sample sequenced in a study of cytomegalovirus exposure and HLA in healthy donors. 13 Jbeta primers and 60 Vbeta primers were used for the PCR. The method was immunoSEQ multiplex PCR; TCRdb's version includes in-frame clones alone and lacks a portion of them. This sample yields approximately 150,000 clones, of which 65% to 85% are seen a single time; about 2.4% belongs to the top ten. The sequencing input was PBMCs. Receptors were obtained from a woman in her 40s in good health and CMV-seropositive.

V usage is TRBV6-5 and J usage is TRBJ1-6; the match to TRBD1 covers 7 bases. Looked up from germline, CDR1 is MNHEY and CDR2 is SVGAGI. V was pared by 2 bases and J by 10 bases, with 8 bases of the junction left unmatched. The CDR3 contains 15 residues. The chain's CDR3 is CASSYPRQGPSPLHF. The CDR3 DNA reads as TGTGCCAGCAGTTACCCTCGACAGGGCCCCTCACCCCTCCACTTT.

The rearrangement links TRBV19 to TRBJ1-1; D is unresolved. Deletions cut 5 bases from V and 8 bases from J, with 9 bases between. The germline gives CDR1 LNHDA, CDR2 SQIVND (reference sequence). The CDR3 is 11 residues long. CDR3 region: CASSSGWEAFF. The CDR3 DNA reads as TGTGCCAGTAGTTCCGGTTGGGAAGCTTTCTTT.

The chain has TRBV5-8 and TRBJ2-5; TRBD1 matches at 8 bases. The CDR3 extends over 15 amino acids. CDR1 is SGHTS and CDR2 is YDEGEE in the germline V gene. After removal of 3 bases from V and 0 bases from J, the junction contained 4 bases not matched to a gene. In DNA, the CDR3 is TGTGCCAGCAGCTGGACAGGGACCAACCAAGAGACCCAGTACTTC. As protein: CASSWTGTNQETQYF. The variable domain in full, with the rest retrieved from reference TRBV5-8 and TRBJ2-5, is EAGVTQSPTHLIKTRGQQATLRCSPISGHTSVYWYQQALGLGLQFLLWYDEGEERNRGNFPPRFSGRQFPNYSSELNVNALELEDSALYLCASSWTGTNQETQYFGPGTRLLVL.

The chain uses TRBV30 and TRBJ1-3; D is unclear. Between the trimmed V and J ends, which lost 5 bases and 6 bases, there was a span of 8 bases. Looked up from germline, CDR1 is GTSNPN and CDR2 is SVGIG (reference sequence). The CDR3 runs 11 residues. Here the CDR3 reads CAWGAENTIYF. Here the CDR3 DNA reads TGTGCCTGGGGAGCAGAAAACACCATATATTTT.

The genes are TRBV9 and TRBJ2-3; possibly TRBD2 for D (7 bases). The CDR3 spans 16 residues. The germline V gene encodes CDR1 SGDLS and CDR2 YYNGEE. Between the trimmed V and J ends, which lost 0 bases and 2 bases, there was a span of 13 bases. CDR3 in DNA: TGTGCCAGCAGCGTAGCAGAGGGGGGGGCCACAGATACGCAGTATTTT. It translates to CASSVAEGGATDTQYF.

The CDR3 sequence is CASSIQGAINTGELFF. The CDR3 DNA sequence: TGTGCCAGCAGTATACAGGGGGCTATCAACACCGGGGAGCTGTTTTTT. The V gene is TRBV2, the J gene TRBJ2-2, with 9 bases identical to TRBD1. V was clipped by 5 bases and J by 2 bases; unmatched bases: 6. CDR3 length equals 16 residues. Germline lookup yields CDR1 SNHLY and CDR2 FYNNEI.

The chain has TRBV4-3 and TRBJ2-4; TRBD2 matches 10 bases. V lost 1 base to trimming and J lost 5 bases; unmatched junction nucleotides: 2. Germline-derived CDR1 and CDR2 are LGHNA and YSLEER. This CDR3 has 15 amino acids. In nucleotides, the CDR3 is TGCGCCAGCAGCCAAGCAGCGGGAGGGCAAAACATTCAGTACTTC. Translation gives CASSQAAGGQNIQYF.

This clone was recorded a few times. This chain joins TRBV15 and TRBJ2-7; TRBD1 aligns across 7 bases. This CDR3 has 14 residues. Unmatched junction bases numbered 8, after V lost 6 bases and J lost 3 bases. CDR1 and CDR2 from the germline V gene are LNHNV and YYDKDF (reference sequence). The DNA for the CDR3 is TGTGCCACCAGGGATGGGGGACAGATCTACGAGCAGTACTTC. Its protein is CATRDGGQIYEQYF. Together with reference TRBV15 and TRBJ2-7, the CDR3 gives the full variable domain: DAMVIQNPRYQVTQFGKPVTLSCSQTLNHNVMYWYQQKSSQAPKLLFHYYDKDFNNEADTPDNFQSRRPNTSFCFLDIRSPGLGDTAMYLCATRDGGQIYEQYFGPGTRLTVT.

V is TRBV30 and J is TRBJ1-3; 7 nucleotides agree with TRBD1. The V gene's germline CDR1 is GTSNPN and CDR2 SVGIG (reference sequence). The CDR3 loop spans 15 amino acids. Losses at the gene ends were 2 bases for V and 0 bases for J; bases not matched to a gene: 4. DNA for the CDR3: TGTGCCTGGAGTTCAGGACAGGTCTCTGGAAACACCATATATTTT. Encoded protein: CAWSSGQVSGNTIYF.

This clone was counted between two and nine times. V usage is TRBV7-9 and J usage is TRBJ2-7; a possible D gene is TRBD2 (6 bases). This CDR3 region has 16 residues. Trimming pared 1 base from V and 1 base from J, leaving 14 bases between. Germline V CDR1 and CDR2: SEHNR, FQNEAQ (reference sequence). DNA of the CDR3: TGTGCCAGCAGCTTAGGGGTGGGACTTAAGTCCTACGAGCAGTACTTC. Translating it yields CASSLGVGLKSYEQYF.

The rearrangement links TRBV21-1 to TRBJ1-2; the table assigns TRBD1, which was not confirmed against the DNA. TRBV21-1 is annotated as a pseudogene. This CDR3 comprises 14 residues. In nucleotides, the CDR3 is TGTGCCAGCAGCAAGACCGACAGGGGAGTCGGCTACACCTTC. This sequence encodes CASSKTDRGVGYTF.

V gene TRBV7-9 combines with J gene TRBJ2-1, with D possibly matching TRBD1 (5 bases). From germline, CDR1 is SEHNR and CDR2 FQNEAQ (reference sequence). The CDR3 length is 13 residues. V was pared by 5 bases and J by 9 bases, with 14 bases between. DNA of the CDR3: TGTGCCAGCAGCCAAGGGTTTGGGGCTGAGCAGTTCTTC. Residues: CASSQGFGAEQFF.

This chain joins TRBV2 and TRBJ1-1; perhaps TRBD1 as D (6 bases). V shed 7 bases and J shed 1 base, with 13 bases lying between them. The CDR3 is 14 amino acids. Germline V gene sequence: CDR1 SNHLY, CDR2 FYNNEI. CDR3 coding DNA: TGTGCCAGCACTAACAGGGAAAAGAACACTGAAGCTTTCTTT. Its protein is CASTNREKNTEAFF.

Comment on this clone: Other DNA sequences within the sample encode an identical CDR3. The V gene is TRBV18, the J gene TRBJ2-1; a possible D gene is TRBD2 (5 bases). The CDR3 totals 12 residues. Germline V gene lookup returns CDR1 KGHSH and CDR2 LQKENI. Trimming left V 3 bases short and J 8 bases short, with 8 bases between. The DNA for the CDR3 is TGTGCCAGCTCACCGGACTCCGATGAGCAGTTCTTC. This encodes CASSPDSDEQFF.

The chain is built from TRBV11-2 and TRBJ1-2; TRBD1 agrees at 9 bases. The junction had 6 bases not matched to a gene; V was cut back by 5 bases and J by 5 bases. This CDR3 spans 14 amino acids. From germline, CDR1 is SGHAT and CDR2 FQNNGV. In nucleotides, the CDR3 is TGTGCCAGCAGCCCAGGACAGGGGTTTTATGGCTACACCTTC. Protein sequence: CASSPGQGFYGYTF.

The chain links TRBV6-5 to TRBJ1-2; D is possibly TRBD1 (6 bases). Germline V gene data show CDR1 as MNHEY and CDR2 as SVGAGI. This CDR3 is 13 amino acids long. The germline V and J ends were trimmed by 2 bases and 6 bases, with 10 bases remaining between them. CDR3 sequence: CASSYQGSHGYTF. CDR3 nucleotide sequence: TGTGCCAGCAGTTACCAGGGGAGCCATGGCTACACCTTC.

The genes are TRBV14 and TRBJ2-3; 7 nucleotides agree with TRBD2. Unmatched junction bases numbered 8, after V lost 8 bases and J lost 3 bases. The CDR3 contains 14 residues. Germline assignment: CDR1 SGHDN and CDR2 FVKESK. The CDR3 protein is CASLGGSLTDTQYF. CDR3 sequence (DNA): TGTGCCAGCCTCGGGGGGAGCCTGACAGATACGCAGTATTTT.

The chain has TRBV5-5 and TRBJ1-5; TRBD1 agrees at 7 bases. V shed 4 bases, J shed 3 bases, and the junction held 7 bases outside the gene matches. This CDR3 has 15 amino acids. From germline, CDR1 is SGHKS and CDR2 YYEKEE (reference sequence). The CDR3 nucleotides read TGTGCCAGCAGCGAAACGGGACAGCTCAATCAGCCCCAGCATTTT. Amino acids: CASSETGQLNQPQHF.